Below are 23 T cell receptor beta chains sequenced from a single sample in a study of blood T cell repertoires in COVID-19. Measured with immunoSEQ multiplex PCR; TCRdb has only the in-frame clones, and not every one. This table holds 200,000 or so clones, about 82% found once. Sequencing was carried out using peripheral blood. Every receptor here comes from a woman aged 25 to 39 with acute or convalescent COVID-19.

The chain recombines TRBV3-1 (or the pseudogene TRBV3-2) with TRBJ2-1, with a tentative D call TRBD2 (6 bases). The CDR3 length is 14 residues. Trimming shortened V by 1 base and J by 6 bases, and 10 bases separated the two germline ends. Germline V CDR1 and CDR2: LGHDT, YNNKEL (reference sequence). The CDR3 protein is CASSQVGRSNEQFF. In DNA, the CDR3 is TGTGCCAGCAGCCAAGTAGGGAGGAGCAATGAGCAGTTCTTC.

The chain has TRBV7-6 and TRBJ1-3; 9 bases agree with TRBD1. V trimming: 8 bases; J trimming: 1 base; junction bases outside the gene matches: 9. The CDR3 loop spans 16 amino acids. Germline CDR1 SGHVS, CDR2 FNYEAQ. The CDR3 loop is CASVPGQGLSGNTIYF. DNA for the CDR3: TGTGCCAGCGTCCCGGGACAGGGCTTATCTGGAAACACCATATATTTT.

The V call is TRBV27, the J call TRBJ2-4, with D perhaps TRBD2 (6 bases). The CDR3 consists of 16 residues. CDR1 MNHEY and CDR2 SMNVEV come from the germline V gene (reference sequence). Trimming shortened V by 4 bases and J by 3 bases, and 16 bases separated the two germline ends. CDR3 DNA: TGTGCCAGCAGTTGGGGTAAGGGACTGGGCAAAAACATTCAGTACTTC. Translating gives CASSWGKGLGKNIQYF.

There are a few counts of this clone. The chain recombines TRBV7-9 with TRBJ1-2, with D unclear. V was shortened by 5 bases and J by 4 bases, with 14 bases between the two germline ends. The CDR3 totals 14 residues. CDR1 and CDR2 from the germline V gene are SEHNR and FQNEAQ (reference sequence). The CDR3 here is CASSRLDGIYGYTF. DNA for the CDR3: TGTGCCAGCAGCCGGCTGGACGGGATCTATGGCTACACCTTC.

V usage is TRBV29-1 and J usage is TRBJ1-2, with D possibly matching TRBD1 (5 bases). In germline, CDR1 is SQVTM, CDR2 ANQGSEA. Between the trimmed V and J ends, which lost 7 bases and 0 bases, there was a span of 12 bases. This CDR3 spans 13 amino acids. CDR3 amino acids: CSAMDTSNYGYTF. As DNA, the CDR3 is TGCAGCGCCATGGACACCTCTAACTATGGCTACACCTTC.

This clone turned up a few times. The rearrangement links TRBV30 to TRBJ1-1; TRBD1 matches at 10 bases. This CDR3 is built from 13 residues. Germline assignment: CDR1 GTSNPN and CDR2 SVGIG (reference sequence). J lost 10 bases, V lost 0 bases, and 5 bases had no gene match. The CDR3 sequence: CAWSVDGTGVAFF. The CDR3 coding sequence is TGTGCCTGGAGTGTAGATGGGACAGGGGTAGCTTTCTTT.

The chain recombines TRBV11-3 with TRBJ1-5, with D possibly TRBD1 on 6 matching bases. Trimming removed 0 bases from V and 3 bases from J, with 12 bases in between. Germline V CDR1 and CDR2: SGHNT, YENEEA. There are 16 residues in the CDR3. CDR3 loop: CASSLDRRQANQPQHF. DNA for the CDR3: TGTGCCAGCAGCTTAGACCGGAGACAGGCCAATCAGCCCCAGCATTTT.

The chain employs TRBV6-2 or TRBV6-3 and TRBJ2-2; the D is unclear. Trimming left V 6 bases short and J 5 bases short, with 13 bases between. Germline CDR1 reads MNHEY; CDR2 reads SVGEGT. CDR3 length: 14 residues. CDR3 region: CASSHGARTGELFF. The CDR3 DNA reads TGTGCCAGCAGCCACGGAGCTAGAACCGGGGAGCTGTTTTTT.

The CDR3 loop is CASLKGGAQTYEQYF. In DNA form, the CDR3 reads TGTGCCAGCTTAAAAGGGGGGGCACAGACCTACGAGCAGTACTTC. This chain joins TRBV9 and TRBJ2-7; TRBD2 is a possible D gene (7 bases). The CDR3 loop spans 15 amino acids. Trimming shortened V by 7 bases and J by 2 bases, and 19 bases separated the two germline ends. The germline gives CDR1 SGDLS, CDR2 YYNGEE.

The V and J genes are TRBV7-2 and TRBJ1-2, with D possibly being TRBD1 (5 bases). Trimming removed 1 base from V and 5 bases from J, with 14 bases in between. The CDR3 sequence is 15 residues long. From germline, CDR1 is SGHTA and CDR2 FQGNSA. The CDR3 DNA follows: TGTGCCAGCAGCTTAGAGGGGTCGGGCCGTTATGGCTACACCTTC. It codes for CASSLEGSGRYGYTF.

The V gene is TRBV6-5, the J gene TRBJ1-1, with a weak D call TRBD1 (6 bases). Germline V gene data show CDR1 as MNHEY and CDR2 as SVGAGI. This CDR3 region has 11 residues. V was cut by 8 bases and J by 10 bases, with 14 bases left in between. The DNA of the CDR3 is TGTGCCAGCCAGGTGCAGGGGAGAGCTTTCTTT. Its protein product is CASQVQGRAFF.

The gene calls are TRBV27 and TRBJ2-7, with a possible D match to TRBD1 (6 bases). The V end was cut by 3 bases, the J end by 6 bases, with 12 bases between. This CDR3 region has 13 residues. The V gene's germline CDR1 is MNHEY and CDR2 SMNVEV (reference sequence). In DNA form, the CDR3 reads TGTGCCAGCAGTTTTAGGGGGAATGCCGAGCAGTACTTC. Amino acids: CASSFRGNAEQYF.

The chain is built from TRBV6-5 and TRBJ1-4; possible D gene TRBD1, 6 bases. Trimming shortened V by 5 bases and J by 5 bases, and 12 bases separated the two germline ends. The CDR3 runs to 14 residues. The germline V gene encodes CDR1 MNHEY and CDR2 SVGAGI. CDR3 amino acids: CASSRQVTNEKLFF. The CDR3, as DNA: TGTGCCAGCAGTCGACAGGTGACGAATGAAAAACTGTTTTTT.

This chain connects TRBV11-3 to TRBJ2-1; D gene unclear. Germline-derived CDR1 and CDR2 are SGHNT and YENEEA. The V and J ends lost 2 bases and 5 bases respectively, with 7 bases between them. There are 13 residues in the CDR3. The CDR3 loop is CASSLFADNEQFF. In DNA, the CDR3 is TGTGCCAGCAGCTTATTTGCAGACAATGAGCAGTTCTTC.

The chain recombines TRBV12-3 or TRBV12-4 with TRBJ2-1; D ambiguous. The CDR3 is 12 residues long. Deletions cut 3 bases from V and 6 bases from J, with 6 bases between. The CDR3 loop is CASSFVLNEQFF. The DNA for the CDR3 is TGTGCCAGCAGTTTTGTCCTCAATGAGCAGTTCTTC.

The chain combines TRBV7-9 with TRBJ1-3; D perhaps matches TRBD1 (5 bases). V was clipped by 3 bases and J by 4 bases, with 10 bases between them. This CDR3 spans 14 amino acids. Per the germline V gene, CDR1 is SEHNR and CDR2 is FQNEAQ (reference sequence). Written as DNA, the CDR3 is TGTGCCAGCAGCTTCACAGGTGCAGGAAACACCATATATTTT. Protein product: CASSFTGAGNTIYF.

The J gene is TRBJ1-3, the V gene TRBV29-1; 7 nucleotides line up with TRBD1. CDR1 SQVTM and CDR2 ANQGSEA come from the germline V gene. The CDR3 consists of 15 residues. Trimming at V came to 1 base and at J to 6 bases, leaving 9 bases not matched to a gene. The CDR3 loop is CSVEGAPGQINTIYF. CDR3 coding DNA: TGCAGCGTTGAAGGAGCTCCGGGACAGATAAACACCATATATTTT.

This clone has more than one count but fewer than ten. The chain couples TRBV11-2 to TRBJ2-3; D gene uncertain. Trimming cost V 1 base and J 4 bases, with 15 bases left between them. The CDR3 length is 16 residues. The germline CDR1 and CDR2 sequences are SGHAT and FQNNGV. This CDR3 is CASSLVSSLSPDTQYF. The CDR3, as DNA: TGTGCCAGCAGCTTAGTTTCGTCACTATCCCCAGATACGCAGTATTTT.

The V gene is TRBV6-2 or TRBV6-3, the J gene TRBJ1-5; D gene ambiguous. The CDR3 runs to 15 residues. CDR1 and CDR2 from the germline V gene are MNHEY and SVGEGT. Deletions cut 5 bases from V and 2 bases from J, with 13 bases between. The CDR3 sequence is CASSVVYGGNQPQHF. CDR3 coding DNA: TGTGCCAGCAGTGTAGTTTACGGGGGCAATCAGCCCCAGCATTTT.

V and J are TRBV6-5 and TRBJ2-7, with D maybe TRBD1 (6 bases). CDR3 length: 14 residues. V shed 8 bases and J shed 6 bases, with 20 bases lying between them. The germline V gene has CDR1 MNHEY and CDR2 SVGAGI. CDR3 sequence (DNA): TGTGCCAGCCAAGGGGCGACAGGTAAAGGCGAGCAGTACTTC. This gives the protein CASQGATGKGEQYF.

The chain uses TRBV19 and TRBJ2-7; TRBD1 matches at 7 bases. Germline V lookup: CDR1 LNHDA, CDR2 SQIVND (reference sequence). This CDR3 has 12 residues. The trim removed 9 bases at V and 7 bases at J, leaving 9 bases unmatched. CDR3 protein: CASRTGGGEQYF. CDR3 bases: TGTGCCAGCCGGACAGGCGGCGGGGAGCAGTACTTC.

This clone was recorded a few times. The V call is TRBV19, the J call TRBJ1-1; tentatively, D is TRBD1 (5 bases). Looked up from germline, CDR1 is LNHDA and CDR2 is SQIVND (reference sequence). This CDR3 comprises 12 residues. V was shortened by 7 bases and J by 5 bases, with 11 bases between the two germline ends. The CDR3 DNA reads as TGTGCCAGTACATGGGGGGGGACTGAAGCTTTCTTT. It codes for CASTWGGTEAFF.

V usage is TRBV27 and J usage is TRBJ2-2; TRBD2 matches at 9 bases. The V segment lost 6 bases and the J segment 0 bases; nucleotides outside the gene matches: 5. The CDR3 runs to 16 residues. From germline, CDR1 is MNHEY and CDR2 SMNVEV (reference sequence). CDR3 in amino acids: CASRLAGAPNTGELFF. The CDR3 DNA reads TGTGCCAGCAGATTAGCGGGGGCCCCGAACACCGGGGAGCTGTTTTTT.